This T cell receptor beta chain was captured by sequencing in a study of early T cells in non-severe SARS-CoV-2 infection. In TCRdb, the 5' RACE reads were re-called with MiXCR into one record per CDR3 protein. The table lists about 53,000 distinct CDR3 sequences, around 12% of them singletons. Germline-derived CDR1 and CDR2 are MNHEY and SMNVEV (reference sequence). V was pared by 5 bases and J by 5 bases, with 15 bases between. This CDR3 contains 14 residues. The sequencing used whole blood, collected at baseline. J is TRBJ1-1 and V is TRBV27; D is unresolved. This clonotype originated in an adult who was a healthcare worker with PCR-confirmed SARS-CoV-2 infection or an uninfected control (not recorded which). The DNA of the CDR3 is TGTGCCAGCAGTCCCCTCCGGGGAGGGACTGAAGCTTTCTTT. This sequence encodes CASSPLRGGTEAFF.